This record covers a single T cell receptor beta chain. The sample belongs to a study of blood T cell repertoires in COVID-19. Study-level information: Sites across the United States, Italy and Spain contributed samples from acute and convalescent COVID-19.

Clones were sequenced by immunoSEQ multiplex PCR, and TCRdb holds only the in-frame ones, with some missing. This sample has about 71,000 clones, with around 85% found just once. There are 15 residues in the CDR3. The source of this sequence is an elderly man with acute or convalescent COVID-19. The chain is built from TRBV21-1 and TRBJ1-3. TRBV21-1 is a recognized pseudogene. The sequenced sample consisted of peripheral blood. CDR3 amino acids: CASSKALSSGNTIYF. The CDR3 bases are TGTGCCAGCAGCAAAGCGCTTAGCTCTGGAAACACCATATATTTT.